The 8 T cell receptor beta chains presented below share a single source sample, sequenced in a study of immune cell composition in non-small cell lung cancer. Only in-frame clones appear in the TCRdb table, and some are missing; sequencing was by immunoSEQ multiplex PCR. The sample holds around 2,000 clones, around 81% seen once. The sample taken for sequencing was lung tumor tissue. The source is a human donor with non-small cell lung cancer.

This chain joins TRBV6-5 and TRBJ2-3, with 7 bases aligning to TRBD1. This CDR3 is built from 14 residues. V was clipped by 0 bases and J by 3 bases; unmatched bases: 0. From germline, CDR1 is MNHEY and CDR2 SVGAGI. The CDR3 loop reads CASSYSQGTDTQYF. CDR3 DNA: TGTGCCAGCAGTTACTCACAGGGGACAGATACGCAGTATTTT.

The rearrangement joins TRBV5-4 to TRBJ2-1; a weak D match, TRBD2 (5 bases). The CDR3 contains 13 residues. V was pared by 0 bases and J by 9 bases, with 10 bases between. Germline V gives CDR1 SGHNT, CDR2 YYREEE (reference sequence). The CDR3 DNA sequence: TGTGCCAGCAGCTTGGAACTAGGGAGTGAGCAGTTCTTC. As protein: CASSLELGSEQFF.

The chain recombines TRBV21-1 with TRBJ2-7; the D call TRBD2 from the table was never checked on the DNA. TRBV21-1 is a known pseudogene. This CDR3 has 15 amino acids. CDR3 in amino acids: CASSRGTSASYEQYF. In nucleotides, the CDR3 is TGTGCCAGCAGCAGGGGGACTAGCGCCTCCTACGAGCAGTACTTC.

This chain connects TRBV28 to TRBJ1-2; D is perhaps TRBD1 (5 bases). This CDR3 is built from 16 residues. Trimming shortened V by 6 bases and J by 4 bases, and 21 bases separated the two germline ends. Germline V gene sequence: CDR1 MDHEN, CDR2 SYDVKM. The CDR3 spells CASSPGRTSSPYGYTF. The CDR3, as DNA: TGTGCCAGCAGCCCAGGGCGTACCTCGTCCCCCTATGGCTACACCTTC.

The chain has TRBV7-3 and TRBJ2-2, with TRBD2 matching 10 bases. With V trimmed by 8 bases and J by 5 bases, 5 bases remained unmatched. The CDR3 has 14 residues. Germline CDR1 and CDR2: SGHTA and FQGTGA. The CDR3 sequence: CASRVAGGTGELFF. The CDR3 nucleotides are TGTGCCAGCCGAGTAGCGGGAGGAACCGGGGAGCTGTTTTTT.

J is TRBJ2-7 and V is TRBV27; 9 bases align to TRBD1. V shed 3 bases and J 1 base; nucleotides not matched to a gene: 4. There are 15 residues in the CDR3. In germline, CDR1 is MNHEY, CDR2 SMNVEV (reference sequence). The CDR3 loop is CASSFSGTGSYEQYF. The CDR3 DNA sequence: TGTGCCAGCAGTTTCTCCGGGACAGGGTCCTACGAGCAGTACTTC.

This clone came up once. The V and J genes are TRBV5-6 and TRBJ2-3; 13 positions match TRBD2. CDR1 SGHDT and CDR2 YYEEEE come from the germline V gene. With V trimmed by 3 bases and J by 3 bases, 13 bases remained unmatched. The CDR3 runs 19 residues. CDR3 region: CASSSGLAGEGLWTDTQYF. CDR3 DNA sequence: TGTGCCAGCAGCTCAGGACTAGCGGGAGAAGGGTTGTGGACAGATACGCAGTATTTT.

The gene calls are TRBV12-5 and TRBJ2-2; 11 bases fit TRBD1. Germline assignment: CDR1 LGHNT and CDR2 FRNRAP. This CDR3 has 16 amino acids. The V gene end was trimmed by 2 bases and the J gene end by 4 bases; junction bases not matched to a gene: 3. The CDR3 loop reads CASGLPGTGGTGELFF. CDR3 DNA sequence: TGTGCTAGTGGTTTGCCAGGGACAGGGGGCACCGGGGAGCTGTTTTTT.